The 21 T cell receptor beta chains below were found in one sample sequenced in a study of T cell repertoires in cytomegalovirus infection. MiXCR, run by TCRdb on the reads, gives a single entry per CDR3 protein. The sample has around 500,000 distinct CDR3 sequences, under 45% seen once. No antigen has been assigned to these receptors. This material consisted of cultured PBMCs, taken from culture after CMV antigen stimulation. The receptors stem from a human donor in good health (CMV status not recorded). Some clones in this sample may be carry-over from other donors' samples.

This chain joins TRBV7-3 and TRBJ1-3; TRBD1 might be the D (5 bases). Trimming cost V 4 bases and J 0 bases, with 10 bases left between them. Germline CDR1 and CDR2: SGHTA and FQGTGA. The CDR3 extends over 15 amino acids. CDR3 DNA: TGTGCCAGCAGCTATCTACAGGACTCTGGAAACACCATATATTTT. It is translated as CASSYLQDSGNTIYF.

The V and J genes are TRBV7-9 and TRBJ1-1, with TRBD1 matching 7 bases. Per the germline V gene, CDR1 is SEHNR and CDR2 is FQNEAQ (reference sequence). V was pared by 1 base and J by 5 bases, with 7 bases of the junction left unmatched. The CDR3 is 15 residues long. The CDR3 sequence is CASSLEGTVRTEAFF. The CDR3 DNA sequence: TGTGCCAGCAGCTTAGAGGGGACAGTCAGGACTGAAGCTTTCTTT.

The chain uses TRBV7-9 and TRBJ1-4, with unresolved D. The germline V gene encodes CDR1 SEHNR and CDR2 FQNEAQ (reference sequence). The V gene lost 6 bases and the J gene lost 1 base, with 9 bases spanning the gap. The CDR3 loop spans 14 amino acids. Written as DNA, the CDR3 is TGTGCCAGCAGAACCGACGGAACTAATGAAAAACTGTTTTTT. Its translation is CASRTDGTNEKLFF.

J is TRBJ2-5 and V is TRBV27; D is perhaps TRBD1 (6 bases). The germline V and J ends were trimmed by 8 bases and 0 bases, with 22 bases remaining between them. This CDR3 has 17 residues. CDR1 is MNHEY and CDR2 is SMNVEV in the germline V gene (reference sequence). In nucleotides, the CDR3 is TGTGCCAGCCCCTCCTTAACCAGGGGCTGCTACCAAGAGACCCAGTACTTC. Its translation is CASPSLTRGCYQETQYF.

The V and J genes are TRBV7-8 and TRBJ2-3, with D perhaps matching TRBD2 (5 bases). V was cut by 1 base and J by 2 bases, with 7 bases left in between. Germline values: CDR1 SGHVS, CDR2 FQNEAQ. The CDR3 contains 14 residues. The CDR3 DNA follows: TGTGCCAGCAGCTTAGGGACTCACACAGATACGCAGTATTTT. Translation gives CASSLGTHTDTQYF.

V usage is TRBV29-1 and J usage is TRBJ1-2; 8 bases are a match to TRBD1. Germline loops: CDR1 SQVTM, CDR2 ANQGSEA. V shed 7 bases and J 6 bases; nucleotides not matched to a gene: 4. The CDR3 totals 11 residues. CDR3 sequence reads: CSAKTGDGYTF. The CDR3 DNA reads TGCAGCGCTAAGACAGGGGATGGCTACACCTTC.

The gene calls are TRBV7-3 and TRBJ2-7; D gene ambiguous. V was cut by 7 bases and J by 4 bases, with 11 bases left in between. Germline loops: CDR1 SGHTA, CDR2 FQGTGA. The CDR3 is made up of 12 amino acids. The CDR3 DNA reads TGTGCCAGCATCGGTCCGGGTTACGAGCAGTACTTC. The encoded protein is CASIGPGYEQYF.

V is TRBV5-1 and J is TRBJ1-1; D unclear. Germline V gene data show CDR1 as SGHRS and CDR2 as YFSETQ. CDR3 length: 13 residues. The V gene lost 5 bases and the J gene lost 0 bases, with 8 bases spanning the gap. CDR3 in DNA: TGCGCCAGCAGAATTTCTATGAACACTGAAGCTTTCTTT. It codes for CASRISMNTEAFF.

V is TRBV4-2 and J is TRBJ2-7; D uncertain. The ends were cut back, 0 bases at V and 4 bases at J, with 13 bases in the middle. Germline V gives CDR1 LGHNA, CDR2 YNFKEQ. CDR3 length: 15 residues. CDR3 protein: CASSQDEAESYEQYF. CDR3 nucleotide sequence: TGTGCCAGCAGCCAAGATGAGGCGGAATCATACGAGCAGTACTTC.

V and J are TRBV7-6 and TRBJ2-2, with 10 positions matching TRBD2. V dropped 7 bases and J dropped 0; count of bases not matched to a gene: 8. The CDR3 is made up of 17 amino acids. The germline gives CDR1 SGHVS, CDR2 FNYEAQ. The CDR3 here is CASTTLAGLPNTGELFF. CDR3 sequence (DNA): TGTGCCAGCACTACACTAGCGGGGCTCCCGAACACCGGGGAGCTGTTTTTT.

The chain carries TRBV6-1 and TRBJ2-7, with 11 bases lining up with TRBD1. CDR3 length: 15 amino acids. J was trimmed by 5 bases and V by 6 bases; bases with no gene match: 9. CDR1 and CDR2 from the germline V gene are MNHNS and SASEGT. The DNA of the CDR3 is TGTGCCAGCAGCCTATCTGGACAGGGGGCCGACGAGCAGTACTTC. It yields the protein CASSLSGQGADEQYF.

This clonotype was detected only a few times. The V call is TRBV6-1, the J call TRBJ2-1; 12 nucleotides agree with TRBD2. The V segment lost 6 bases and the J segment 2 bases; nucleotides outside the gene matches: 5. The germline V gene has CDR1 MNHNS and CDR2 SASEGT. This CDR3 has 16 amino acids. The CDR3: CASSRTSGNTYNEQFF. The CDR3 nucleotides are TGTGCCAGCAGCCGGACTAGCGGGAATACCTACAATGAGCAGTTCTTC.

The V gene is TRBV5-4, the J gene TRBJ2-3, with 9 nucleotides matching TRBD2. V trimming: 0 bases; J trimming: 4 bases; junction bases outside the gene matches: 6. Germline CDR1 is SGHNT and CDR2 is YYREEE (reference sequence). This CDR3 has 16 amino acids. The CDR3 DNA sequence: TGTGCCAGCAGCTTGGCGACGGCGGGGGGGGCAGATACGCAGTATTTT. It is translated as CASSLATAGGADTQYF.

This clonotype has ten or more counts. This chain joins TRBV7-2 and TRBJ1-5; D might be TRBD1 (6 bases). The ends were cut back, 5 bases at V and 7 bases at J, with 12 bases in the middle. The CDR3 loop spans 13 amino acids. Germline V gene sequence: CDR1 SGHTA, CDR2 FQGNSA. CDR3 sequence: CASSVTGPQPQHF. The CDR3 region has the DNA TGTGCCAGCAGCGTTACAGGGCCCCAGCCCCAGCATTTT.

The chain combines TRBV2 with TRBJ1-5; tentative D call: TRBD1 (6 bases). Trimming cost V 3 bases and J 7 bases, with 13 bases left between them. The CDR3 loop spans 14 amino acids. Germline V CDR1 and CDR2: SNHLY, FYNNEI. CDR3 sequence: CASSERGRGQPQHF. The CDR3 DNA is TGTGCCAGCAGTGAGCGGGGTAGGGGGCAGCCCCAGCATTTT. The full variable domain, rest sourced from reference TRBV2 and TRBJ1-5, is EPEVTQTPSHQVTQMGQEVILRCVPISNHLYFYWYRQILGQKVEFLVSFYNNEISEKSEIFDDQFSVERPDGSNFTLKIRSTKLEDSAMYFCASSERGRGQPQHFGDGTRLSIL.

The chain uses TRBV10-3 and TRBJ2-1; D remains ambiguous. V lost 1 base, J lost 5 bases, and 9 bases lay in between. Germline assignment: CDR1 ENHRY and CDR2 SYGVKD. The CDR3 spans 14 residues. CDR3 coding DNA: TGTGCCATCAGTGAGTTTGCCCAGAACAATGAGCAGTTCTTC. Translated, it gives CAISEFAQNNEQFF.

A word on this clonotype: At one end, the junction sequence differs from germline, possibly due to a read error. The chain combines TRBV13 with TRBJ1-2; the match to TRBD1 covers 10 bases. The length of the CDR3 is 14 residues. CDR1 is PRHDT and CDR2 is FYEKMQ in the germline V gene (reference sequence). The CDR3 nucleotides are TGCGCCAGCAGCCCCGACAGGGGGCAGGTTGGCTACACCTTC. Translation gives CASSPDRGQVGYTF. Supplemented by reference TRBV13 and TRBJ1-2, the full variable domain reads AAGVIQSPRHLIKEKRETATLKCYPIPRHDTVYWYQQGPGQDPQFLISFYEKMQSDKGSIPDRFSAQQFSDYHSELNMSSLELGDSALYFCASSPDRGQVGYTFGSGTRLTVV.

CDR3 region: CASSIERATQPQHF. CDR3 DNA: TGTGCCAGTAGTATCGAGAGGGCAACTCAGCCCCAGCATTTT. The chain uses TRBV19 and TRBJ1-5; D is undetermined. CDR3 size: 14 residues. V dropped 3 bases and J dropped 6 bases, with 12 bases sitting between them. Germline values: CDR1 LNHDA, CDR2 SQIVND (reference sequence).

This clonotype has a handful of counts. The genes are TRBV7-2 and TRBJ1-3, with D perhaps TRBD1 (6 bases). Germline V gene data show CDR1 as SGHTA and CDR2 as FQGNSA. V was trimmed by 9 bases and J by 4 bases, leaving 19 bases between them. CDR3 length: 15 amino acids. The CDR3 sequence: CASISGGPRGNTIYF. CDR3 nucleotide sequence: TGTGCCAGTATCTCCGGGGGGCCACGGGGAAACACCATATATTTT.

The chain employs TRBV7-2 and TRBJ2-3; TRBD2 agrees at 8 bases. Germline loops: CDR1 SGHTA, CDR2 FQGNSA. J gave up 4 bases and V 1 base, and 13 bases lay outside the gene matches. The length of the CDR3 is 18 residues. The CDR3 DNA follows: TGTGCCAGCAGCTTAGTCTCCTCGGGCGGGAGGATCGCAGATACGCAGTATTTT. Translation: CASSLVSSGGRIADTQYF.

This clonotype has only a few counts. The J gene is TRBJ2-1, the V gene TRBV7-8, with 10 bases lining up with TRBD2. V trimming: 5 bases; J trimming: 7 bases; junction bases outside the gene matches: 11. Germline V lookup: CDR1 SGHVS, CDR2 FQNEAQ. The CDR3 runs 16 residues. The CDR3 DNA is TGTGCCAGCAGCGCCCCCCGAGCGGGGGGGCAGAATGAGCAGTTCTTC. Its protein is CASSAPRAGGQNEQFF.